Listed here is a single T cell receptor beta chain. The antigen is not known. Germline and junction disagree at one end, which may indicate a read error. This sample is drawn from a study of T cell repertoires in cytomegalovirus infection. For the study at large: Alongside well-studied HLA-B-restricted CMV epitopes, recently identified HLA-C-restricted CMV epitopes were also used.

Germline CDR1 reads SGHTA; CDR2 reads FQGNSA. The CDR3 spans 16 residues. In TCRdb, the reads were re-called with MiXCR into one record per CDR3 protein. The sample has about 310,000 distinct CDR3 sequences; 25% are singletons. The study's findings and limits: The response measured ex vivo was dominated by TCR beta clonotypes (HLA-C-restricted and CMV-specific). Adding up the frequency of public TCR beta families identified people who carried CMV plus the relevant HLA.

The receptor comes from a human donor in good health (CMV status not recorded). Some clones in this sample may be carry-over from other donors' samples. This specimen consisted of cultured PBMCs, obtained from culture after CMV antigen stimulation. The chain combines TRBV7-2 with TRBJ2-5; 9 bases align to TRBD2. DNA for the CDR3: TGTGCCAGCAGCTTAGCACATAGCGGGAGCGGTGAGACCCAGCACTTC. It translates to CASSLAHSGSGETQHF.